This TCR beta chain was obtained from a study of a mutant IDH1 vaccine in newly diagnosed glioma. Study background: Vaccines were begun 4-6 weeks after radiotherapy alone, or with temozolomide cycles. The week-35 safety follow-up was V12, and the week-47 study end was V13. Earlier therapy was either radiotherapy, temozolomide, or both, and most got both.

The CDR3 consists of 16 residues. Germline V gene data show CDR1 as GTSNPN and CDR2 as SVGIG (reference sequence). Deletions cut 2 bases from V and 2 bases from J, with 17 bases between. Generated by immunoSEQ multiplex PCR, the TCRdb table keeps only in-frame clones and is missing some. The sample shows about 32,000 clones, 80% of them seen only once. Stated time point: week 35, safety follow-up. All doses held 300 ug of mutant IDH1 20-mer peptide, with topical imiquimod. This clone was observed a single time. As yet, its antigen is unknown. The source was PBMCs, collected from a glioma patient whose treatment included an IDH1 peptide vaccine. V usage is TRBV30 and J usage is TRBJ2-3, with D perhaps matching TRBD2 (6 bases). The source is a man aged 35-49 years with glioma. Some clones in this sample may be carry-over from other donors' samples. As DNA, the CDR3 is TGTGCCTGGAGTCCAAAGTTGGCGGGAATCACAGATACGCAGTATTTT. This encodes CAWSPKLAGITDTQYF.